The T cell receptor (beta chain) under discussion was sequenced for a study of shared clonotypes between healthy human individuals (TCRdb year 2020). At the level of the whole study: The cohort included three men and a couple of women between 18 and 49 years of age. To estimate repertoire size and how much clonotypes are shared between individuals, the study performed deep sequencing of blood TCR repertoires from five healthy adults. Between about 0.8 and 9 billion PBMCs per donor were obtained by leukapheresis. Different laboratories and diverse techniques were used to prepare libraries and sequence TCR repertoires, to increase sequencing depth and limit assay-specific biases. For each donor, CD4 naive and CD4 memory were each run on three plates, CD8 naive on two plates, and CD8 memory on one plate. Broad study findings and their caveats: Naive subsets generally had larger estimated clonotype richness than memory subsets. Sampling was restricted to blood, and TCR repertoires in tissue are likely to differ from TCR repertoires in blood. Incomplete sequencing was indicated by rarefaction of sorted-subset datasets, despite the large sequencing depth. Based on pairwise subsampling, the degree of clonotype sharing among donors was expected to be affected by sequencing depth. Compared with non-shared clonotypes, clonotypes shared by all four sorted-subset donors had higher generation probabilities. The small number of donors limited the genetic and exposure-history diversity represented. Roughly 5.2% of naive CD4, around 3.6% of naive CD8, approximately 2% of memory CD4, and about 0.4% of memory CD8 clonotypes were shared across several donors.

TCR CDR3 regions were amplified from genomic DNA by multiplex PCR using the deep immunoSEQ assay. Extracted genomic DNA from each cell subset was distributed evenly across all wells of several immunoSEQ 96-well plates, and each plate was treated as a replicate. Each replicate PCR for sorted subsets received around 200 ng genomic DNA, equal to roughly 33,000 T cell genomes. Purified libraries were quantified with a Qubit 3.0 fluorometer, sized on a Bioanalyzer 2100, and re-quantified with the KAPA Library Quantification kit. A separate single-read 150-cycle Illumina NextSeq 550 flow cell was used to sequence each immunoSEQ 96-well plate. Per the source publication's procedure: Because the immunoSEQ output held only junctional sequences and lacked quality scores, the filtering could not match the filtering applied to full-length reads. Sequences were annotated with PyIR, a Python wrapper for IgBLAST v1.9, and V/J genes and CDR3 were assigned using IMGT germline references. Reads with weak V/J assignments (E-value above 1e-6), missing CDR3, stop codons, out-of-frame junctions, or ambiguous translated residues were removed. V3J clonotypes were defined as sequences sharing the same inferred V gene, J gene, and CDR3 amino acid sequence. Percentage overlap between repertoires was computed as shared unique clonotypes divided by the size of the smaller repertoire. Richness of each repertoire was evaluated using RTK rarefaction, the Chao1 estimator, and Recon v2.1 estimates of unobserved clonotypes. For all TCRbeta clonotypes obtained by the gDNA method from a handful of donors, generation probabilities were computed with OLGA. The immuneACCESS repertoire file appears here via TCRdb, limited to in-frame rearrangements. These files lack a portion of the clones; in checked studies, under half of the deficit traces to unresolved V genes, and the cause of the others is not known. The V and J calls and clone size are taken from that table; D and trimming were inferred from the DNA. The sample table shows about 2.4 million clones, and around nine tenths are seen once. Of the sample, around 0.14% is held by the ten largest clones.

Donors were healthy HIV-negative adults with no recently reported acute infections or vaccinations. Every donor was a Caucasian adult living in Nashville, Tennessee, USA. CD4+ T cells were enriched by magnetic negative selection; naive cells were then positively selected on CD45RA, and the negative fraction formed the memory subset. After blood collection by leukapheresis, PBMCs were isolated using Ficoll-Histopaque density gradient centrifugation and then cryopreserved in the vapor phase of liquid nitrogen. Purity and quantity of every magnetically sorted T cell population were checked by analytical flow cytometry. Each sorted fraction had its genomic DNA isolated and then quantified by UV absorbance on a Nanodrop 2000c. In the germline V gene, CDR1 corresponds to SGDLS and CDR2 to YYNGEE. The CDR3 runs 14 amino acids, cysteine and phenylalanine included. The only DNA kept is the CDR3, 42 bases in frame from the first base. Trimming takes 3 bases from V and 1 base from J, and the germline ends sit 10 bases apart.

A word on this clone: Its antigen is unknown. No per-base quality is available; no much larger clone lies one base away.

The rearrangement joined TRBV9 to TRBJ1-1; the D segment cannot be called with confidence. The receptor was isolated from a man younger than 35 in good health. The sample was naive CD4+ T cells sorted from blood. Taken with the paper, the label for cell subset or site translates to: CD45RA+ positively selected. The sequenced DNA: TGTGCCAGCAGCGATCGGGTAACGAACACTGAAGCTTTCTTT. Its coded protein is CASSDRVTNTEAFF.